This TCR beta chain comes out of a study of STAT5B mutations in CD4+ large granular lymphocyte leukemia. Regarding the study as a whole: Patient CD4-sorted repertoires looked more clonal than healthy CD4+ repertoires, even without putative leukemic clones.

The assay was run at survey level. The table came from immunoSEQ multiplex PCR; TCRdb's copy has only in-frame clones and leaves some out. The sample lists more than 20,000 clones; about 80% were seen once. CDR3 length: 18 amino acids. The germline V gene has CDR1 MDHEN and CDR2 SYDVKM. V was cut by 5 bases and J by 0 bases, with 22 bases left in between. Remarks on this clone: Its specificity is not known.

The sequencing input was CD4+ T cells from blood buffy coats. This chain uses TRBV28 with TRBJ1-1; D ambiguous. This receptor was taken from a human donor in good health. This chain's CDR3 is CASSPPDLLGGMNTEAFF. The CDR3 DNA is TGTGCCAGCAGTCCCCCGGACCTTTTAGGCGGCATGAACACTGAAGCTTTCTTT.